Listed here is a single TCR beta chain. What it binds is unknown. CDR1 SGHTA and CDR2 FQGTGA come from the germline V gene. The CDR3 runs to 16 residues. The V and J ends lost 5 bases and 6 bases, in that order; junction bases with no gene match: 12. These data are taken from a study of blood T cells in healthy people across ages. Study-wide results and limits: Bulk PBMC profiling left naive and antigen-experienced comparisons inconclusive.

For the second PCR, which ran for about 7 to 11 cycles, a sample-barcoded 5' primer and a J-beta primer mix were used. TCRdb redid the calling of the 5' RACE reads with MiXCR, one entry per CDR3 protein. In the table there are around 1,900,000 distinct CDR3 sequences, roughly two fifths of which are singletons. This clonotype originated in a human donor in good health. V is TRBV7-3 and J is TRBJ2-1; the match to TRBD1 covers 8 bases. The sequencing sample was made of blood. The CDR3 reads CASSPHAGGDRNEQFF. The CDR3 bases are TGTGCCAGCAGCCCTCACGCAGGGGGCGATCGCAATGAGCAGTTCTTC.